These 26 T cell receptor beta chains originate from one sample sequenced in a study of T-cell reconstitution after alpha-beta-depleted transplantation in children. Unique molecular identifiers were used to barcode this TCRbeta library. TCRdb itself ran the PCR reads through MiXCR, one entry per CDR3 protein. The sample includes 500,000 to 650,000 distinct CDR3 sequences, 10% to 15% of them seen just once. The material was PBMCs, mostly from graft donor cells, obtained 360 days after TCRalphabeta/CD19-depleted stem cell transplant. The receptors stem from a male patient younger than 18 who had a stem cell transplant for acute myeloid leukemia, so the T cells may come from the graft donor.

This clonotype came up many times. The chain couples TRBV4-2 to TRBJ2-1; 14 positions match TRBD2. CDR1 and CDR2 from the germline V gene are LGHNA and YNFKEQ. V was clipped by 0 bases and J by 2 bases; unmatched bases: 3. The length of the CDR3 is 18 residues. CDR3 nucleotides: TGTGCCAGCAGCCAAGATTGGACTAGCGGGAGGACCTACAATGAGCAGTTCTTC. This gives the protein CASSQDWTSGRTYNEQFF.

The sample holds a few counts of this clonotype. The genes are TRBV7-9 and TRBJ2-7; 9 nucleotides line up with TRBD2. Trimming at V came to 3 bases and at J to 4 bases, leaving 10 bases not matched to a gene. The CDR3 spans 16 residues. Germline CDR1 reads SEHNR; CDR2 reads FQNEAQ (reference sequence). The CDR3 DNA reads TGTGCCAGCAGCTTCCTTAGCGGGAGAGACCCTTACGAGCAGTACTTC. Translating gives CASSFLSGRDPYEQYF.

This clonotype was recorded many times. The CDR3 reads CASSVVGDPEAFF. DNA for the CDR3: TGTGCCAGCAGCGTAGTAGGTGATCCTGAAGCTTTCTTT. V and J are TRBV9 and TRBJ1-1; D not certain. The ends were cut back, 0 bases at V and 6 bases at J, with 9 bases in the middle. Germline V gene lookup returns CDR1 SGDLS and CDR2 YYNGEE. This CDR3 region has 13 residues.

This rearrangement joins TRBV28 to TRBJ2-5, with D maybe TRBD2 (6 bases). Trimming took 6 bases from V and 0 from J, leaving 8 bases between them. The CDR3 has 13 amino acids. CDR1 and CDR2 from the germline V gene are MDHEN and SYDVKM. CDR3 in amino acids: CASRAGYQETQYF. In DNA form, the CDR3 reads TGTGCCAGCAGGGCGGGATACCAAGAGACCCAGTACTTC.

This rearrangement joins TRBV14 to TRBJ2-1, with 7 bases identical to TRBD2. Germline loops: CDR1 SGHDN, CDR2 FVKESK. The CDR3 covers 15 residues. V shed 3 bases, J shed 1 base, and the junction held 3 bases outside the gene matches. Here the CDR3 DNA reads TGTGCCAGCAGCCACCTAGCGGCTTCCTACAATGAGCAGTTCTTC. Its translation: CASSHLAASYNEQFF. Full variable domain (rest looked up from reference TRBV14 and TRBJ2-1): EAGVTQFPSHSVIEKGQTVTLRCDPISGHDNLYWYRRVMGKEIKFLLHFVKESKQDESGMPNNRFLAERTGGTYSTLKVQPAELEDSGVYFCASSHLAASYNEQFFGPGTRLTVL.

The rearrangement uses TRBV6-1 and TRBJ1-1, with D tentatively TRBD1 (6 bases). V gave up 8 bases and J gave up 0 bases, with 16 bases separating them. CDR3 length: 15 residues. Per germline, CDR1 MNHNS and CDR2 SASEGT. CDR3 DNA: TGTGCCAGCTTACCCGGGCGGGGGCTGAACACTGAAGCTTTCTTT. Translating it yields CASLPGRGLNTEAFF.

V usage is TRBV28 and J usage is TRBJ2-4, with 10 bases fitting TRBD1. This CDR3 is 15 amino acids long. V shed 7 bases and J 4 bases; nucleotides not matched to a gene: 7. Germline CDR1 and CDR2: MDHEN and SYDVKM. Written as DNA, the CDR3 is TGTGCCAGCAAGGACCGACAGGGGGCGAAAAACATTCAGTACTTC. Protein: CASKDRQGAKNIQYF.

This clonotype occurred a few times. J is TRBJ2-1 and V is TRBV20-1; the D gene is possibly TRBD2 (6 bases). The CDR3 contains 16 residues. The V end was cut by 3 bases, the J end by 0 bases, with 15 bases between. Germline V gene data show CDR1 as DFQATT and CDR2 as SNEGSKA (reference sequence). The CDR3 sequence: CSARGMEGFSYNEQFF. The CDR3 DNA reads TGCAGTGCTAGGGGTATGGAGGGCTTCTCCTACAATGAGCAGTTCTTC.

This clonotype was detected ten times or more. J is TRBJ2-2 and V is TRBV18; no reliable D call. The V end was cut by 3 bases, the J end by 0 bases, with 11 bases between. The germline gives CDR1 KGHSH, CDR2 LQKENI. The CDR3 runs to 16 residues. This chain's CDR3 is CASSPLAAANTGELFF. The CDR3, as DNA: TGTGCCAGCTCACCCTTAGCAGCAGCGAACACCGGGGAGCTGTTTTTT.

The chain is built from TRBV13 and TRBJ2-5; the match to TRBD2 covers 12 bases. The V and J ends lost 4 bases and 7 bases, in that order; junction bases with no gene match: 4. The germline CDR1 and CDR2 sequences are PRHDT and FYEKMQ (reference sequence). This CDR3 contains 14 residues. As DNA, the CDR3 is TGTGCCAGCAGCTCTGGGACTAGCGGGTGGACCCAGTACTTC. It is translated as CASSSGTSGWTQYF.

This clonotype has at least ten counts. The rearrangement joins TRBV6-2 or TRBV6-3 to TRBJ2-7; D might be TRBD1 (5 bases). V lost 6 bases to trimming and J lost 2 bases, with 14 bases between them. Per the germline V gene, CDR1 is MNHEY and CDR2 is SVGEGT. The CDR3 runs to 14 residues. Written as DNA, the CDR3 is TGTGCCAGCAGCCCCCCGACAGTTACCTACGAGCAGTACTTC. Its translation is CASSPPTVTYEQYF.

There are many counts of this clonotype. The CDR3 spells CASSSTGTNSYEQYF. The CDR3 coding sequence is TGTGCCAGCTCATCGACAGGTACGAACTCCTACGAGCAGTACTTC. This chain joins TRBV18 and TRBJ2-7, with D possibly matching TRBD1 (6 bases). The CDR3 totals 15 residues. Germline V gene data show CDR1 as KGHSH and CDR2 as LQKENI. The ends were cut back, 5 bases at V and 0 bases at J, with 14 bases in the middle.

The chain recombines TRBV4-3 with TRBJ2-7; TRBD2 agrees at 12 bases. CDR1 is LGHNA, CDR2 YSLEER, per germline. The CDR3 loop spans 18 amino acids. The ends lost 1 base at V and 4 bases at J; junction bases unmatched: 11. CDR3 sequence reads: CASSQGRTSGERAYEQYF. The CDR3 DNA is TGCGCCAGCAGCCAAGGGAGGACTAGCGGGGAGCGGGCATACGAGCAGTACTTC.

This clonotype has a count of ten or more. The chain links TRBV27 to TRBJ2-1, with 8 bases identical to TRBD2. The ends lost 1 base at V and 7 bases at J; junction bases unmatched: 9. This CDR3 is built from 16 residues. The germline gives CDR1 MNHEY, CDR2 SMNVEV (reference sequence). CDR3 residues: CASSLWGGLGINEQFF. The CDR3 DNA reads TGTGCCAGCAGTTTATGGGGGGGACTAGGTATAAATGAGCAGTTCTTC.

This clonotype was seen only a few times. V usage is TRBV27 and J usage is TRBJ2-7; 10 bases agree with TRBD1. This CDR3 comprises 17 residues. From germline, CDR1 is MNHEY and CDR2 SMNVEV (reference sequence). V gave up 4 bases and J gave up 1 base; unmatched junction bases: 10. CDR3 nucleotide sequence: TGTGCCAGCAGTTGGGGGGGCACGGGACAGGGGTCCTACGAGCAGTACTTC. Translation gives CASSWGGTGQGSYEQYF.

The chain has TRBV2 and TRBJ1-2, with 9 bases that match TRBD1. Germline CDR1 and CDR2: SNHLY and FYNNEI. V was clipped by 8 bases and J by 7 bases; unmatched bases: 8. This CDR3 contains 13 residues. The DNA of the CDR3 is TGTGCCAGCGTACCGGGACAGGGTTTTGGCTACACCTTC. This translates into CASVPGQGFGYTF.

This clonotype has ten or more counts. The V and J genes are TRBV20-1 and TRBJ2-3; 8 bases align to TRBD2. The V gene's germline CDR1 is DFQATT and CDR2 SNEGSKA (reference sequence). Germline trimming cut 5 bases from V and 0 bases from J; bases unmatched to any gene: 10. The CDR3 covers 16 residues. The CDR3 spells CSASRGGWSSTDTQYF. In nucleotides, the CDR3 is TGCAGTGCTTCTCGGGGGGGATGGTCTAGCACAGATACGCAGTATTTT.

This clonotype was observed a handful of times. The chain recombines TRBV7-9 with TRBJ2-1; TRBD2 aligns across 14 bases. The V gene's germline CDR1 is SEHNR and CDR2 FQNEAQ (reference sequence). The CDR3 runs to 15 residues. V lost 4 bases, J lost 8 bases, and 4 bases stayed unmatched. The DNA of the CDR3 is TGTGCCAGCAGCTCAGGGACTAGCGGGAGCGATGAGCAGTTCTTC. Translation gives CASSSGTSGSDEQFF.

This clonotype came up a few times. The chain has TRBV10-3 and TRBJ2-2; D gene unclear. V was cut by 10 bases and J by 5 bases, with 17 bases left in between. The CDR3 length is 14 residues. CDR1 is ENHRY and CDR2 is SYGVKD in the germline V gene. CDR3 sequence: CATAGREETGELFF. The CDR3 nucleotides are TGTGCCACGGCTGGTAGGGAAGAAACCGGGGAGCTGTTTTTT.

This clonotype was seen more than once but under ten times. The chain joins TRBV6-2 or TRBV6-3 to TRBJ2-5; 7 nucleotides match TRBD2. Per the germline V gene, CDR1 is MNHEY and CDR2 is SVGEGT. J lost 4 bases, V lost 6 bases, and 8 bases had no gene match. CDR3 length: 14 residues. CDR3 amino acids: CASRGRAERETQYF. Here the CDR3 DNA reads TGTGCCAGCAGGGGGAGGGCCGAGCGAGAGACCCAGTACTTC.

Only a few counts were recorded for this clonotype. CDR3 in DNA: TGTGCCAGCAGCTTAGCGGGACCGGATGAAAAACTGTTTTTT. It encodes CASSLAGPDEKLFF. The chain couples TRBV7-8 to TRBJ1-4; weak D call: TRBD1 (5 bases). Germline lookup yields CDR1 SGHVS and CDR2 FQNEAQ. The CDR3 has 14 amino acids. V dropped 0 bases and J dropped 6 bases, with 8 bases sitting between them.

This chain joins TRBV24-1 and TRBJ2-7; weak D call: TRBD1 (6 bases). The CDR3 is 13 amino acids. The ends were cut back, 1 base at V and 11 bases at J, with 14 bases in the middle. The germline V gene has CDR1 KGHDR and CDR2 SFDVKD. The CDR3 nucleotides read TGTGCCACCAGTGATTTCAGACAGGAGGAAAAGTACTTC. Translating it yields CATSDFRQEEKYF.

Concerning this clonotype itself: A read error may produce the germline difference seen at one junction end. The chain links TRBV11-2 to TRBJ2-1, with 9 bases that match TRBD2. Germline CDR1 SGHAT, CDR2 FQNNGV. This CDR3 is 17 amino acids long. The CDR3 loop is CASISIVAGVVIHEHFF. The CDR3 bases are TGTGCCAGCATCTCCATCGTAGCGGGAGTTGTCATTCATGAGCATTTCTTC.

CDR3 nucleotide sequence: TGTGCCAGCAGCCAGAGAGCCCGGACGCTCACCGGTAATGAAAAACTGTTTTTT. Its protein product is CASSQRARTLTGNEKLFF. The chain couples TRBV11-2 to TRBJ1-4; no firm D call. V was trimmed by 5 bases and J by 4 bases, leaving 23 bases between them. The CDR3 extends over 18 amino acids. CDR1 is SGHAT, CDR2 FQNNGV, per germline.

The J gene is TRBJ1-6, the V gene TRBV20-1; a weak D match, TRBD1 (6 bases). Trimming shortened V by 0 bases and J by 6 bases, and 12 bases separated the two germline ends. CDR3 length: 15 residues. Looked up from germline, CDR1 is DFQATT and CDR2 is SNEGSKA (reference sequence). The CDR3 bases are TGCAGTGCTAGAGAGGGAGGGACAACTAATTCACCCCTCCACTTT. Protein: CSAREGGTTNSPLHF.

This clonotype occurred a few times. The chain recombines TRBV20-1 with TRBJ2-1; D is unclear. Germline V lookup: CDR1 DFQATT, CDR2 SNEGSKA (reference sequence). The CDR3 covers 14 residues. Trimming left V 3 bases short and J 0 bases short, with 9 bases between. In nucleotides, the CDR3 is TGCAGTGCTAGGTTGACCTTCTCCTACAATGAGCAGTTCTTC. It codes for CSARLTFSYNEQFF.